This T cell receptor beta chain stems from a study of blood T cell repertoires in COVID-19. This table comes from immunoSEQ multiplex PCR, and its TCRdb copy is limited to in-frame clones, with some not included. The table lists 100,000 to 150,000 clones, approximately 81% of them singletons. The germline V and J ends were trimmed by 1 base and 8 bases, with 14 bases remaining between them. Per the germline V gene, CDR1 is SEHNR and CDR2 is FQNEAQ (reference sequence). The CDR3 runs 15 residues. The sequencing input was peripheral blood. This TCR was recovered from a man at least 80 years old with COVID-19, enrolled during active disease. The rearrangement links TRBV7-9 to TRBJ1-4; D call uncertain. CDR3 sequence: CASSLGAAIGEKLFF. The DNA for the CDR3 is TGTGCCAGCAGCTTAGGGGCCGCGATTGGAGAAAAACTGTTTTTT.